These 26 T cell receptor beta chains share one sample of origin, sequenced in a study of blood T cell repertoires in COVID-19. Generated by immunoSEQ multiplex PCR, the TCRdb table keeps only in-frame clones and is missing some. The sample lists roughly 120,000 clones; approximately 87% were seen once. The sequencing input was peripheral blood. These receptors were collected from a woman in her fifties or sixties with acute or convalescent COVID-19.

The chain has TRBV7-9 and TRBJ2-5; 11 bases are a match to TRBD2. J lost 4 bases, V lost 3 bases, and 7 bases had no gene match. Per germline, CDR1 SEHNR and CDR2 FQNEAQ (reference sequence). The CDR3 is 16 amino acids. The CDR3: CASSLALAGGPETQYF. The DNA of the CDR3 is TGTGCCAGCAGCTTGGCGCTAGCGGGGGGACCAGAGACCCAGTACTTC.

The chain employs TRBV27 and TRBJ1-4, with TRBD1 identical over 7 bases. This CDR3 contains 15 residues. V trimming: 5 bases; J trimming: 10 bases; junction bases outside the gene matches: 13. Per germline, CDR1 MNHEY and CDR2 SMNVEV (reference sequence). The CDR3 coding sequence is TGTGCCAGCAGTCCCTGGGCAGGGGGGATTCGAAAACTGTTTTTT. Residues: CASSPWAGGIRKLFF.

The rearrangement links TRBV5-5 to TRBJ1-1; D might be TRBD1 (5 bases). The germline V and J ends were trimmed by 4 bases and 0 bases, with 13 bases remaining between them. This CDR3 spans 15 amino acids. Per the germline V gene, CDR1 is SGHKS and CDR2 is YYEKEE (reference sequence). CDR3 region: CASSPRGAVNTEAFF. DNA for the CDR3: TGTGCCAGCAGCCCGCGGGGCGCGGTGAACACTGAAGCTTTCTTT.

V and J are TRBV2 and TRBJ1-6; D possibly corresponds to TRBD1 (5 bases). This CDR3 has 15 amino acids. The V and J ends lost 8 bases and 5 bases respectively, with 16 bases between them. The germline V gene encodes CDR1 SNHLY and CDR2 FYNNEI. CDR3: CASGGGPTHNSPLHF. DNA for the CDR3: TGTGCCAGCGGGGGAGGCCCAACCCATAATTCACCCCTCCACTTT. The variable domain in full, with the rest retrieved from reference TRBV2 and TRBJ1-6, is EPEVTQTPSHQVTQMGQEVILRCVPISNHLYFYWYRQILGQKVEFLVSFYNNEISEKSEIFDDQFSVERPDGSNFTLKIRSTKLEDSAMYFCASGGGPTHNSPLHFGNGTRLTVT.

V and J are TRBV5-1 and TRBJ2-4; D may be TRBD1 (6 bases). Germline lookup yields CDR1 SGHRS and CDR2 YFSETQ. CDR3 length equals 15 residues. Trimming stripped 4 bases from V and 3 bases from J, with 14 bases between. The CDR3 nucleotides are TGCGCCAGCAGCATGGCAGGGGCGGGCAAAAACATTCAGTACTTC. Translation gives CASSMAGAGKNIQYF.

The V and J genes are TRBV19 and TRBJ2-6; D might be TRBD1 (7 bases). The germline V gene has CDR1 LNHDA and CDR2 SQIVND (reference sequence). This CDR3 has 18 residues. V was shortened by 7 bases and J by 0 bases, with 19 bases between the two germline ends. DNA for the CDR3: TGTGCCAGTATGGGAGGTCGAGGACAGGCCTCTGGGGCCAACGTCCTGACTTTC. Its translation: CASMGGRGQASGANVLTF.

The chain links TRBV5-1 to TRBJ1-6; D remains ambiguous. The CDR3 covers 14 residues. Germline V lookup: CDR1 SGHRS, CDR2 YFSETQ. The ends were cut back, 1 base at V and 6 bases at J, with 8 bases in the middle. DNA for the CDR3: TGCGCCAGCAGCTTGACAGTCCCTAATTCACCCCTCCACTTT. Its translation: CASSLTVPNSPLHF.

DNA for the CDR3: TGTGCCAGCAGCCCCGGGGGGTCTCGTCAGCCCCAGCATTTT. This codes for CASSPGGSRQPQHF. The chain couples TRBV28 to TRBJ1-5; TRBD1 might be the D (5 bases). Trimming stripped 6 bases from V and 6 bases from J, with 15 bases between. The CDR3 runs to 14 residues. CDR1 and CDR2 (germline): MDHEN, SYDVKM. Combining the CDR3 with reference TRBV28 and TRBJ1-5 gives the whole variable domain DVKVTQSSRYLVKRTGEKVFLECVQDMDHENMFWYRQDPGLGLRLIYFSYDVKMKEKGDIPEGYSVSREKKERFSLILESASTNQTSMYLCASSPGGSRQPQHFGDGTRLSIL.

V gene TRBV6-5 combines with J gene TRBJ2-7, with 9 bases aligning to TRBD1. J gave up 5 bases and V 5 bases, and 10 bases lay outside the gene matches. The CDR3 loop spans 15 amino acids. Germline V gene lookup returns CDR1 MNHEY and CDR2 SVGAGI. The CDR3 loop reads CASSPSGTGFHEQYF. CDR3 DNA sequence: TGTGCCAGCAGTCCGTCCGGGACAGGGTTTCACGAGCAGTACTTC.

The J gene is TRBJ1-5, the V gene TRBV7-9, with TRBD1 matching 10 bases. Unmatched junction bases numbered 4, after V lost 4 bases and J lost 1 base. This CDR3 region has 16 residues. CDR1 and CDR2 from the germline V gene are SEHNR and FQNEAQ (reference sequence). In DNA, the CDR3 is TGTGCCAGCAGCTCTCTGGGACAGGGGAGCAATCAGCCCCAGCATTTT. Its translation is CASSSLGQGSNQPQHF.

The chain links TRBV3-1 (or the pseudogene TRBV3-2) to TRBJ2-7, with 8 bases fitting TRBD2. Germline V gene data show CDR1 as LGHDT and CDR2 as YNNKEL (reference sequence). The V segment lost 5 bases and the J segment 2 bases; nucleotides outside the gene matches: 5. The CDR3 runs to 14 residues. Written as DNA, the CDR3 is TGTGCCAGCAGCGCGGGGGGATTGACCTACGAGCAGTACTTC. Amino acids: CASSAGGLTYEQYF.

This chain uses TRBV3-1 (or the pseudogene TRBV3-2) with TRBJ2-2, with D unclear. The germline CDR1 and CDR2 sequences are LGHDT and YNNKEL (reference sequence). V dropped 4 bases and J dropped 4 bases, with 4 bases sitting between them. CDR3 length: 12 residues. The CDR3 protein is CASSRRTGELFF. The CDR3 nucleotides are TGTGCCAGCAGCCGTCGCACCGGGGAGCTGTTTTTT.

The CDR3 DNA reads TGTGCCAGCAGCCCGCCTGCCAGCTATGGCTACACCTTC. Translated: CASSPPASYGYTF. This chain connects TRBV3-1 (or the pseudogene TRBV3-2) to TRBJ1-2; no definite D call. This CDR3 contains 13 residues. V lost 4 bases and J lost 4, with 10 bases in between. CDR1 and CDR2 from the germline V gene are LGHDT and YNNKEL (reference sequence).

The gene calls are TRBV7-2 and TRBJ2-3; D remains unclear. V was clipped by 4 bases and J by 1 base, with 12 bases between them. CDR1 and CDR2 (germline): SGHTA, FQGNSA. The CDR3 length is 15 residues. DNA for the CDR3: TGTGCCAGCAGCTACCGAGTTGTGGGCACAGATACGCAGTATTTT. Translation: CASSYRVVGTDTQYF.

The chain carries TRBV27 and TRBJ2-3; the match to TRBD1 covers 10 bases. Germline CDR1 reads MNHEY; CDR2 reads SMNVEV (reference sequence). V lost 6 bases, J lost 4 bases, and 4 bases stayed unmatched. This CDR3 is 14 amino acids long. The CDR3 DNA reads as TGTGCCAGCAGGGTGACAGGGGGCGCAGATACGCAGTATTTT. This gives the protein CASRVTGGADTQYF.

V usage is TRBV6-1 and J usage is TRBJ2-5, with a tentative D call TRBD1 (6 bases). In germline, CDR1 is MNHNS, CDR2 SASEGT. This CDR3 comprises 12 residues. V shed 8 bases and J shed 5 bases, with 12 bases lying between them. The CDR3 region has the DNA TGTGCCAGCGGGGGTCAGGGGGAGACCCAGTACTTC. This codes for CASGGQGETQYF.

There are a few counts of this clone. The V and J genes are TRBV19 and TRBJ1-1; D gene ambiguous. This CDR3 has 14 amino acids. V gave up 5 bases and J gave up 1 base, with 11 bases separating them. Germline lookup yields CDR1 LNHDA and CDR2 SQIVND (reference sequence). The CDR3 loop reads CASSPARQNTEAFF. The CDR3 DNA sequence: TGTGCCAGTAGTCCGGCCCGACAGAACACTGAAGCTTTCTTT.

The chain has TRBV7-3 and TRBJ1-4, with D perhaps TRBD1 (5 bases). Germline CDR1 reads SGHTA; CDR2 reads FQGTGA. The CDR3 extends over 15 amino acids. Trimming removed 2 bases from V and 6 bases from J, with 13 bases in between. Here the CDR3 DNA reads TGTGCCAGCAGCTTATCGGCGGGGCGAGATGAAAAACTGTTTTTT. The encoded protein is CASSLSAGRDEKLFF. Filled out from reference TRBV7-3 and TRBJ1-4, the complete variable domain reads GAGVSQTPSNKVTEKGKYVELRCDPISGHTALYWYRQSLGQGPEFLIYFQGTGAADDSGLPNDRFFAVRPEGSVSTLKIQRTERGDSAVYLCASSLSAGRDEKLFFGSGTQLSVL.

V usage is TRBV7-9 and J usage is TRBJ1-5, with no clear D. Germline loops: CDR1 SEHNR, CDR2 FQNEAQ (reference sequence). CDR3 length: 13 amino acids. V lost 3 bases to trimming and J lost 5 bases, with 8 bases between them. In nucleotides, the CDR3 is TGTGCCAGCAGCTTGGACTACGATCAGCCCCAGCATTTT. Residues: CASSLDYDQPQHF. The full variable domain, completed using reference TRBV7-9 and TRBJ1-5, is DTGVSQNPRHKITKRGQNVTFRCDPISEHNRLYWYRQTLGQGPEFLTYFQNEAQLEKSRLLSDRFSAERPKGSFSTLEIQRTEQGDSAMYLCASSLDYDQPQHFGDGTRLSIL.

The chain couples TRBV5-1 to TRBJ1-5, with 7 bases identical to TRBD1. J lost 3 bases, V lost 4 bases, and 4 bases had no gene match. This CDR3 is built from 14 residues. Germline V gives CDR1 SGHRS, CDR2 YFSETQ. For the CDR3, the DNA is TGCGCCAGCAGCGAGGGACAGCCCAATCAGCCCCAGCATTTT. This translates into CASSEGQPNQPQHF.

The V call is TRBV29-1, the J call TRBJ1-1, with D possibly being TRBD1 (6 bases). Between the trimmed V and J ends, which lost 4 bases and 5 bases, there was a span of 14 bases. This CDR3 is built from 13 residues. Per the germline V gene, CDR1 is SQVTM and CDR2 is ANQGSEA. The CDR3 DNA reads TGCAGCGTTGGGGTAGGGGGTAGGACTGAAGCTTTCTTT. Amino acid sequence: CSVGVGGRTEAFF.

The chain recombines TRBV29-1 with TRBJ1-4; D uncertain. From germline, CDR1 is SQVTM and CDR2 ANQGSEA. The ends were cut back, 2 bases at V and 8 bases at J, with 15 bases in the middle. The CDR3 runs to 14 residues. CDR3 sequence: CSVESPGAHEKLFF. The CDR3 nucleotides read TGCAGCGTTGAATCCCCGGGAGCCCACGAAAAACTGTTTTTT.

This clone was observed once. The V and J genes are TRBV28 and TRBJ2-2; 8 nucleotides match TRBD1. Per the germline V gene, CDR1 is MDHEN and CDR2 is SYDVKM. V dropped 6 bases and J dropped 8; count of bases not matched to a gene: 11. The CDR3 covers 15 residues. The CDR3 region is CASSRRGRGRGELFF. CDR3 nucleotide sequence: TGTGCCAGCAGCCGTAGGGGCAGGGGGCGTGGGGAGCTGTTTTTT. Complete variable domain (other parts from reference TRBV28 and TRBJ2-2): DVKVTQSSRYLVKRTGEKVFLECVQDMDHENMFWYRQDPGLGLRLIYFSYDVKMKEKGDIPEGYSVSREKKERFSLILESASTNQTSMYLCASSRRGRGRGELFFGEGSRLTVL.

J is TRBJ2-5 and V is TRBV29-1, with D tentatively TRBD2 (5 bases). With 4 bases removed from V and 1 base from J, the gap between germline ends came to 7 bases. The CDR3 spans 12 residues. Germline loops: CDR1 SQVTM, CDR2 ANQGSEA. The CDR3 is CSVARGQETQYF. The DNA of the CDR3 is TGCAGCGTTGCCCGGGGCCAAGAGACCCAGTACTTC.

Turning to this clone: The same CDR3 arises from other DNA sequences in this sample as well. The chain couples TRBV18 to TRBJ1-1; 10 bases are shared with TRBD1. Germline V lookup: CDR1 KGHSH, CDR2 LQKENI. The V segment lost 6 bases and the J segment 7 bases; nucleotides outside the gene matches: 8. The CDR3 has 14 amino acids. CDR3 residues: CASSPGTGASEAFF. DNA for the CDR3: TGTGCCAGCTCGCCCGGGACAGGGGCCAGTGAAGCTTTCTTT.

This chain joins TRBV5-1 and TRBJ2-3, with 10 positions matching TRBD2. The germline V gene has CDR1 SGHRS and CDR2 YFSETQ. The length of the CDR3 is 15 residues. J gave up 5 bases and V 4 bases, and 7 bases lay outside the gene matches. The CDR3 here is CASSLTSGAQDTQYF. In nucleotides, the CDR3 is TGCGCCAGCAGCCTCACTAGCGGGGCCCAAGATACGCAGTATTTT.